This TCR beta chain is drawn from a study of T cells after yellow fever vaccination (dated by TCRdb to between 2018 and 2021). As for the study more broadly: Libraries from fractions with low cell numbers were prepared with the SMART-Seq v4 Ultra Low Input RNA kit. Bulk TCR alpha and beta repertoires were sequenced longitudinally to track T-cell clones before and after primary and booster YFV17D yellow fever vaccination. Two healthy male donors, one aged 18 to 29 and one aged 30 to 39 years, were included in the cohort. Blood was collected at multiple timepoints before and after primary and secondary immunization, and bulk PBMC replicates and cell subsets were isolated.

The investigation overall reported the following: A small fraction of clonotypes showed up in both the CD4 and CD8 compartments, probably as a result of convergent recombination. The secondary T-cell response was weaker than the primary response but faster, peaking on day 5 instead of day 15. Because the study included only a couple of donors, the extent to which the findings can be generalized is limited. Computational filtering was needed because FACS-sorted repertoires could contain abundant contaminating clonotypes from the bulk population. After the booster, most clones that had expanded after primary vaccination were detected again (about 95% of CD4 and under 90% of CD8), suggesting broad maintenance of memory.

The instrument given in TCRdb is Illumina NovaSeq 6000. Synthesis of TCR cDNA relied on 5'RACE template switching, a step that introduced a universal primer site along with unique molecular identifiers. Priming for cDNA synthesis came from both the TCR alpha and TCR beta constant segments. Library amplification used two PCR steps, and the second PCR step added sample barcodes and sequencing adapters. Sequencing of libraries was done on Illumina HiSeq 2500 (2x100 bp) or NovaSeq (2x150 bp). The paper's data handling went like this. Reads were demultiplexed and collapsed into UMI consensus sequences with MIGEC, and V(D)J alignment was performed with MiXCR. Clonotypes responding to the vaccine were identified with edgeR on replicate PBMC samples, with the criteria of FDR below 0.01 and a log2 fold change above 5 up to day 15. Bulk clonotypes were assigned CD4 or CD8 identity according to which sequenced CD4 or CD8 repertoire held them at higher abundance. The public reads were reprocessed in TCRdb via fastp at Q25 and MiXCR, keeping in-frame beta chains. Each CDR3 protein gets just one entry, which takes the most common genes and DNA from the rows behind it. The V and J calls and clone size are TCRdb's, not the authors'. The sample table contains 120,000 or so distinct CDR3 sequences; only one count was recorded for approximately 9% of them. The ten most abundant clones make up 40% of the sample.

The treatment or condition label, read with the paper, signifies: live attenuated yellow fever vaccine strain. A standard Ficoll-Paque protocol was used to isolate PBMCs from peripheral blood. CD4 and CD8 T-cell fractions were isolated with Dynabeads CD4 and CD8 positive selection kits. TriZol was used to extract RNA from bulk PBMCs, CD4 and CD8 fractions, and dextramer-positive and dextramer-negative fractions. Details on this clonotype: It lacks a known antigen. No quality values exist for individual bases; no much larger clone is one base distant.

The source material was CD8+ T cells sorted from PBMCs, sampled on the day of the yellow fever booster vaccination. This TCR was sampled from a man in his late teens or twenties who received the YFV17D yellow fever vaccine.

CDR3 protein: CASSLSRTGGDGYTF. The DNA is as follows: TGTGCCAGCAGTCTAAGCCGGACAGGGGGCGATGGCTACACCTTC. The sequence joins TRBV2 to TRBJ1-2; TRBD1 fits 11 bases in the junction. The germline V gene sets CDR1 to SNHLY and CDR2 to FYNNEI. The CDR3, cysteine through phenylalanine, is 15 amino acids long. CDR3 DNA is the only sequence kept; it has 45 bases, read in frame from the first base. The germline V and J ends show losses of 5 bases and 6 bases respectively, and no gene match explains 8 bases of the junction.